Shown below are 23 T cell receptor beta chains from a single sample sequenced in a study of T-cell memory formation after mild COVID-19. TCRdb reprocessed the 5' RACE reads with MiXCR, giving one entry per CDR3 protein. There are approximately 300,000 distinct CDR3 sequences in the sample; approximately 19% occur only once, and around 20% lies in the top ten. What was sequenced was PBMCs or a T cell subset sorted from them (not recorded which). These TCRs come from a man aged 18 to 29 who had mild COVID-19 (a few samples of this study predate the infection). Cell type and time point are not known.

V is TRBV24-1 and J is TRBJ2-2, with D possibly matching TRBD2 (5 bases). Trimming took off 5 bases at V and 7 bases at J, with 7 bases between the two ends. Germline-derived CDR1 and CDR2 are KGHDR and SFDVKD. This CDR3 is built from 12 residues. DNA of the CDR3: TGTGCCACCAGTGCTCGGGACGGGGAGCTGTTTTTT. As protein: CATSARDGELFF.

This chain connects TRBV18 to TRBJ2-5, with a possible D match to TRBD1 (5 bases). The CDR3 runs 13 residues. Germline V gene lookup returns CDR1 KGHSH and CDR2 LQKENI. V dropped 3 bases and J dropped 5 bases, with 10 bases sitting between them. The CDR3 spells CASSPRVEETQYF. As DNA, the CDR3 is TGTGCCAGCTCACCCAGGGTGGAGGAGACCCAGTACTTC.

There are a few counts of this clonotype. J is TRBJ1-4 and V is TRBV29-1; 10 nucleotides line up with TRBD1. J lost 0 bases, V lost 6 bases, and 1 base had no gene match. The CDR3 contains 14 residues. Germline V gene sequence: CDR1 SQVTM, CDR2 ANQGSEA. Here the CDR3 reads CSVGTGATNEKLFF. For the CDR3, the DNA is TGCAGCGTCGGGACAGGGGCAACTAATGAAAAACTGTTTTTT.

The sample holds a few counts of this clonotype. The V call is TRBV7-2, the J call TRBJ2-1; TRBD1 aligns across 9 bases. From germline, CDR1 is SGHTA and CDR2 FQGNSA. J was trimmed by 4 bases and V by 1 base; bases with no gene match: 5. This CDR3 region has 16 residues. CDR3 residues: CASSLGGQGGYNEQFF. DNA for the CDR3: TGTGCCAGCAGCTTAGGGGGACAGGGAGGGTACAATGAGCAGTTCTTC.

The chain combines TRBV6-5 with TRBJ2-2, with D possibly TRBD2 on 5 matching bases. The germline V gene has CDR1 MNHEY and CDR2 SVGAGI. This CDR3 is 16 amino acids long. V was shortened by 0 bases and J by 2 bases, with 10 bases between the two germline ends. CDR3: CASSYSFGVNTGELFF. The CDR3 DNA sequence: TGTGCCAGCAGTTACTCGTTCGGGGTTAACACCGGGGAGCTGTTTTTT.

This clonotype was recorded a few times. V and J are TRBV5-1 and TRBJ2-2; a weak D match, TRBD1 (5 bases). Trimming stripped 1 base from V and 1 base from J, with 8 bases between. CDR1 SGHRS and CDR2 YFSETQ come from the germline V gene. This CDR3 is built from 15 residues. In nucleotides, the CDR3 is TGCGCCAGCAGCTTGTTGGACATGAACACCGGGGAGCTGTTTTTT. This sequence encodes CASSLLDMNTGELFF.

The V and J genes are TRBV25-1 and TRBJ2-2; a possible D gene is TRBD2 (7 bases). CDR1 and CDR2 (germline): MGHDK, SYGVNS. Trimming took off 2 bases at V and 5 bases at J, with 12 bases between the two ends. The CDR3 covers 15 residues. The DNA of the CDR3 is TGTGCCAGCAGTGAAACGGGGGGACAAACCGGGGAGCTGTTTTTT. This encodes CASSETGGQTGELFF. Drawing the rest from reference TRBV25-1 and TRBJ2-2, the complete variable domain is EADIYQTPRYLVIGTGKKITLECSQTMGHDKMYWYQQDPGMELHLIHYSYGVNSTEKGDLSSESTVSRIRTEHFPLTLESARPSHTSQYLCASSETGGQTGELFFGEGSRLTVL.

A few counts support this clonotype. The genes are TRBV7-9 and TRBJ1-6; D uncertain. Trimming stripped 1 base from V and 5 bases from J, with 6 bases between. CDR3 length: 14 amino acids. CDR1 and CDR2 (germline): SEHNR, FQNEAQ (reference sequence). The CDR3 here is CASSLGSDNSPLHF. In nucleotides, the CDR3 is TGTGCCAGCAGCTTAGGATCGGATAATTCACCCCTCCACTTT.

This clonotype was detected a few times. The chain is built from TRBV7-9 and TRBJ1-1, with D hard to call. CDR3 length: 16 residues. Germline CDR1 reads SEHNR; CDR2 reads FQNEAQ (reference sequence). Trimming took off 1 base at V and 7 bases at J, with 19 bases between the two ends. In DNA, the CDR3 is TGTGCCAGCAGCTTAGAAGCAGGCCCCTTGGGGTTTGAAGCTTTCTTT. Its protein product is CASSLEAGPLGFEAFF.

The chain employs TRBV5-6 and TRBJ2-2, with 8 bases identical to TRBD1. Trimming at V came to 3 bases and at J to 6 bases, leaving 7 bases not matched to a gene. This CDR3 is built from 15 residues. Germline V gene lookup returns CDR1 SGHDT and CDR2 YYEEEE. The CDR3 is CASSYGQGIAGELFF. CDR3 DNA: TGTGCCAGCAGCTACGGACAGGGCATCGCCGGGGAGCTGTTTTTT.

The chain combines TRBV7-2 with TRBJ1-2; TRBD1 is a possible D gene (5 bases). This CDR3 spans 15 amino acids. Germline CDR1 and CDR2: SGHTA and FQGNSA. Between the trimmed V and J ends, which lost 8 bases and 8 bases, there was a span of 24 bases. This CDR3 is CASRNLDGGKGGYTF. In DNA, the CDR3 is TGTGCCAGCCGCAACCTCGACGGGGGGAAAGGGGGCTACACCTTC.

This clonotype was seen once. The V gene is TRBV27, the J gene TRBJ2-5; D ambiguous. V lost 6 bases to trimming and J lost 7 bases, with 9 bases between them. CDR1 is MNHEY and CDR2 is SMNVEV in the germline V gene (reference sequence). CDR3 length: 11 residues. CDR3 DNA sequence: TGTGCCAGCAGACGGGCTATGACCCAGTACTTC. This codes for CASRRAMTQYF.

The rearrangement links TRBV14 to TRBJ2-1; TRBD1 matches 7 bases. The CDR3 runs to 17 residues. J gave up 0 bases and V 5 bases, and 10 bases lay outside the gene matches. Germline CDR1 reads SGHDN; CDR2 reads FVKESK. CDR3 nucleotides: TGTGCCAGCAGCACCGACTCGGGACAGAGCTCCTACAATGAGCAGTTCTTC. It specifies CASSTDSGQSSYNEQFF.

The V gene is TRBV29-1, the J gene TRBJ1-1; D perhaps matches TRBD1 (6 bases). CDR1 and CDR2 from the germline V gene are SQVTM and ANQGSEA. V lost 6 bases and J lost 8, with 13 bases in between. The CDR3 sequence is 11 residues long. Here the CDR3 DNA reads TGCAGCGTCCCAGGGACAATAGAAGCTTTCTTT. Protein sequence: CSVPGTIEAFF. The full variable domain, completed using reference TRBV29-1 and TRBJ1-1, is SAVISQKPSRDICQRGTSLTIQCQVDSQVTMMFWYRQQPGQSLTLIATANQGSEATYESGFVIDKFPISRPNLTFSTLTVSNMSPEDSSIYLCSVPGTIEAFFGQGTRLTVV.

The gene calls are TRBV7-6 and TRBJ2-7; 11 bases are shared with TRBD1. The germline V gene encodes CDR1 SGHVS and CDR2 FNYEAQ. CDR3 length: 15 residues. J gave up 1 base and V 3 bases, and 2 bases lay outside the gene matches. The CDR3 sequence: CASSFRDRGSYEQYF. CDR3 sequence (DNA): TGTGCCAGCAGCTTCCGGGACAGGGGGTCCTACGAGCAGTACTTC.

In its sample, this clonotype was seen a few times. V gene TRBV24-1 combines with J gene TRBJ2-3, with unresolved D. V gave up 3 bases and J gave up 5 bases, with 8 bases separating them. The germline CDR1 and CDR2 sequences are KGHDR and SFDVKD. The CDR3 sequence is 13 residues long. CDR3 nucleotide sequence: TGTGCCACCAGTGATCCTGGCCTAGATACGCAGTATTTT. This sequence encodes CATSDPGLDTQYF.

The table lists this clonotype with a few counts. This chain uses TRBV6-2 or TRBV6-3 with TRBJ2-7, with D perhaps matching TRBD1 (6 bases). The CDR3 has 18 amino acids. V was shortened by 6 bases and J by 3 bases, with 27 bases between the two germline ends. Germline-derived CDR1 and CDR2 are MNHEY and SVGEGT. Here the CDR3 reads CASSPRTLGTPFGYEQYV. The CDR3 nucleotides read TGTGCCAGCAGCCCCCGGACACTCGGGACACCCTTCGGCTACGAGCAGTACGTC.

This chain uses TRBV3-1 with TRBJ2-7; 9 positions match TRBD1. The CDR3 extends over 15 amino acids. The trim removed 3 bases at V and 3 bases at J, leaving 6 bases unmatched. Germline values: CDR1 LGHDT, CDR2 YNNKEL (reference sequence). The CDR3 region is CASSQAPGQGYEQYV. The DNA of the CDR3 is TGTGCCAGCAGCCAGGCCCCGGGACAGGGCTACGAGCAGTACGTC.

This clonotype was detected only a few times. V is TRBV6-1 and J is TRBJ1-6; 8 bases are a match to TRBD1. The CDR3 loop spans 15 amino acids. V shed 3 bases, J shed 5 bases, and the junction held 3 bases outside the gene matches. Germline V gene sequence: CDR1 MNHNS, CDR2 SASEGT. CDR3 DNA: TGTGCCAGCAGTGAGACAGGGGTTGATAATTCACCCCTCCACTTT. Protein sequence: CASSETGVDNSPLHF.

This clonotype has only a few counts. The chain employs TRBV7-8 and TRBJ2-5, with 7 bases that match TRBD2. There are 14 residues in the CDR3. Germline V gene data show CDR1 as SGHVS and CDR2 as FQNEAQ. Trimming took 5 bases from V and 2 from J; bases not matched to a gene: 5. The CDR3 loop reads CASSPFSGQETQYF. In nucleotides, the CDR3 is TGTGCCAGCAGCCCTTTTAGCGGGCAAGAGACCCAGTACTTC.

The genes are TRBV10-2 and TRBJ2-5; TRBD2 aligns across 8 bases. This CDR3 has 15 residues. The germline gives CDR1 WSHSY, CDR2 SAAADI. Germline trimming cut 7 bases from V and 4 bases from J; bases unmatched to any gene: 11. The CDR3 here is CASMDPGGIGETQYF. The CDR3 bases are TGCGCCAGCATGGATCCGGGGGGGATCGGAGAGACCCAGTACTTC.

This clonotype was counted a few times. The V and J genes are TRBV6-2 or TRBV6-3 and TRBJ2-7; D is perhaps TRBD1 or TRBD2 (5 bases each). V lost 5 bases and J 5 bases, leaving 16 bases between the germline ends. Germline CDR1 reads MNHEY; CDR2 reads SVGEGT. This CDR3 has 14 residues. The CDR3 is CASSLQQGTHEQYV. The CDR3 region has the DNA TGTGCCAGCAGTCTCCAGCAAGGGACCCACGAGCAGTACGTC.

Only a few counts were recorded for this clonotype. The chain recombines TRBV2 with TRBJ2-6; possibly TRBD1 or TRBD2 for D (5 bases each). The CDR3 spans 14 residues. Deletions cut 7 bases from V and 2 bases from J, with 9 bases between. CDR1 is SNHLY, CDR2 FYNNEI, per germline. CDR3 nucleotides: TGTGCCAGCACCTGGGACGCTGGGGCCAACGTCCTGACTTTC. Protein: CASTWDAGANVLTF.